This TCR beta chain emerged from a study of blood T cells in healthy people across ages. A sample-barcoded 5' primer and a J-beta primer mix were used in a second PCR of roughly 7 to 12 cycles. TCRdb reanalysed the 5' RACE reads using MiXCR and keeps one entry per CDR3 protein. The repertoire includes roughly 1.7 million distinct CDR3 sequences, around 35% of them detected once, and roughly 12% sits in the top ten. Many counts were recorded for this clonotype. The CDR3 has 13 amino acids. V lost 7 bases and J lost 0, with 10 bases in between. Germline CDR1 reads SQVTM; CDR2 reads ANQGSEA. This chain joins TRBV29-1 and TRBJ2-1, with unresolved D. This receptor was taken from a woman in her thirties in good health. The sequenced sample was blood. The CDR3 coding sequence is TGCAGCGCCCGTTGGGGCTCCTACAATGAGCAGTTCTTC. It is translated as CSARWGSYNEQFF.